This T cell receptor beta chain was observed in a study of blood T cell repertoires in COVID-19. Germline assignment: CDR1 MNHEY and CDR2 SVGAGI. The V and J ends lost 5 bases and 9 bases, in that order; junction bases with no gene match: 10. The CDR3 is 15 amino acids. This table comes from immunoSEQ multiplex PCR, and its TCRdb copy is limited to in-frame clones, with some not included. The table has about 280,000 clones, nearly 90% seen once; the top ten hold 11%. The material sequenced was peripheral blood. The sequence came from a woman aged 25-40 years with COVID-19, enrolled during active disease. The V and J genes are TRBV6-5 and TRBJ2-1, with 10 bases fitting TRBD2. The CDR3 region has the DNA TGTGCCAGCAGTCCAAGCGGGGGGGCCGGCGGTGAGCAGTTCTTC. Protein product: CASSPSGGAGGEQFF.